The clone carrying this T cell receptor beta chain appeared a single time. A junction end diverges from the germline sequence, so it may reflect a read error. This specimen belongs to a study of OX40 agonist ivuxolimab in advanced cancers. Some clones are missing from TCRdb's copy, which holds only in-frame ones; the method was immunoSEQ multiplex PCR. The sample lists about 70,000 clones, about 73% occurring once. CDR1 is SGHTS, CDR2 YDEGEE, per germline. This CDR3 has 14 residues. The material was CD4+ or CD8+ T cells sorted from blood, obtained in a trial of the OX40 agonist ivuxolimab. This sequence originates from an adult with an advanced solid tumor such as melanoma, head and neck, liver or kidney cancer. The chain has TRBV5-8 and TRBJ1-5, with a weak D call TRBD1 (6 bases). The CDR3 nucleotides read TGTGCAAGCACTGGGGGCGGGGGGCATCAGCCCCAGCATTTT. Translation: CASTGGGGHQPQHF.